This entry is about one T cell receptor (beta chain). Its antigen is not identified. This sample was included in a study of shared clonotypes between healthy human individuals. Method: immunoSEQ multiplex PCR; TCRdb's copy keeps in-frame clones and lacks some. The sample yields some 2 million clones, 95% seen once. Whole-study findings and limits: The four-donor shared clonotypes exceeded non-shared clonotypes in generation probability, with non-shared ones scoring lower.

Germline CDR1 and CDR2: LGHNA and YNFKEQ. The CDR3 is 12 amino acids. V was trimmed by 4 bases and J by 5 bases, leaving 8 bases between them. Sequencing used naive CD4+ T cells sorted from blood. Subset: CD45RA+ positively selected. The receptor was derived from a man between 18 and 35 years old in good health. The rearrangement joins TRBV4-2 to TRBJ1-1; D unclear. CDR3 sequence: CASSPNPTEAFF. The CDR3 DNA reads as TGTGCCAGCAGCCCGAACCCGACTGAAGCTTTCTTT.